The 13 T cell receptor beta chains below come from one sample, sequenced in a study of cytomegalovirus exposure and HLA in healthy donors. 13 Jbeta primers and 60 Vbeta primers were used for the PCR. TCRdb keeps only in-frame clones here, not all; method: immunoSEQ multiplex PCR. The sample holds 100,000 to 150,000 clones; roughly 79% are singletons and the top ten take around 1.9%. Sequences were obtained from PBMCs. These receptors were taken from a woman between 40 and 50 years old in good health and CMV-seronegative.

The chain links TRBV7-6 to TRBJ2-2, with TRBD2 as a possible D gene (5 bases). Germline V gives CDR1 SGHVS, CDR2 FNYEAQ. This CDR3 is 18 amino acids long. V was cut by 3 bases and J by 2 bases, with 19 bases left in between. The CDR3 sequence is CASSFRDPGLGNTGELFF. The CDR3 DNA reads as TGTGCCAGCAGCTTCCGTGACCCGGGGTTAGGCAACACCGGGGAGCTGTTTTTT.

The chain's CDR3 is CASSLGQGADTQYF. The DNA of the CDR3 is TGCGCCAGCAGCTTAGGACAGGGGGCGGATACGCAGTATTTT. V usage is TRBV5-1 and J usage is TRBJ2-3, with TRBD1 identical over 11 bases. The CDR3 is 14 amino acids. Germline CDR1 SGHRS, CDR2 YFSETQ. V was pared by 2 bases and J by 6 bases, with 2 bases of the junction left unmatched.

This chain joins TRBV5-6 and TRBJ1-2; 9 bases match TRBD1. The CDR3 is made up of 15 amino acids. After removal of 4 bases from V and 1 base from J, the junction contained 5 bases not matched to a gene. CDR1 SGHDT and CDR2 YYEEEE come from the germline V gene. CDR3 nucleotide sequence: TGTGCCAGCAGCACGGACAGGGGCTTTAACTATGGCTACACCTTC. Protein product: CASSTDRGFNYGYTF.

V is TRBV5-1 and J is TRBJ1-2; D perhaps matches TRBD1 (5 bases). Germline V lookup: CDR1 SGHRS, CDR2 YFSETQ. V was pared by 2 bases and J by 6 bases, with 17 bases between. This CDR3 is built from 15 residues. For the CDR3, the DNA is TGCGCCAGCAGCTTTAGGGCAGGGAATGGAGATGGCTACACCTTC. Amino acids: CASSFRAGNGDGYTF.

CDR3 sequence: CAWSHLTGSSGNTIYF. In DNA, the CDR3 is TGTGCCTGGAGTCACCTCACCGGGAGCTCTGGAAACACCATATATTTT. The chain recombines TRBV30 with TRBJ1-3; D is unresolved. The V end was cut by 2 bases, the J end by 0 bases, with 14 bases between. This CDR3 has 16 residues. The germline V gene encodes CDR1 GTSNPN and CDR2 SVGIG (reference sequence).

About this clone: A read error may account for a junction end that differs from germline. The rearrangement uses TRBV20-1 and TRBJ1-1; D is possibly TRBD1 (5 bases). Looked up from germline, CDR1 is DFQATT and CDR2 is SNEGSKA (reference sequence). The CDR3 loop spans 9 amino acids. CDR3 sequence reads: CSARSWTYF. The CDR3 DNA is TGCAGTGCTAGATCATGGACATACTTC.

V usage is TRBV9 and J usage is TRBJ2-3; 13 nucleotides match TRBD2. Per germline, CDR1 SGDLS and CDR2 YYNGEE. V lost 4 bases, J lost 5 bases, and 7 bases stayed unmatched. The CDR3 runs 16 residues. This chain's CDR3 is CASSPRTSGSLDTQYF. For the CDR3, the DNA is TGTGCCAGCAGCCCTCGGACTAGCGGGAGTTTAGATACGCAGTATTTT.

V gene TRBV27 combines with J gene TRBJ2-2, with 12 bases aligning to TRBD1. Germline trimming cut 4 bases from V and 2 bases from J; bases unmatched to any gene: 5. Per the germline V gene, CDR1 is MNHEY and CDR2 is SMNVEV (reference sequence). This CDR3 region has 17 residues. CDR3 bases: TGTGCCAGCAGTTCCGCAGGGACAGGGGGCAACACCGGGGAGCTGTTTTTT. It is translated as CASSSAGTGGNTGELFF.

V usage is TRBV5-4 and J usage is TRBJ2-3; tentative D call: TRBD2 (6 bases). Germline assignment: CDR1 SGHNT and CDR2 YYREEE (reference sequence). The CDR3 runs 14 residues. V lost 5 bases to trimming and J lost 2 bases, with 12 bases between them. CDR3 sequence: CASSSGLITDTQYF. The CDR3 nucleotides are TGTGCCAGCAGTTCGGGACTCATCACAGATACGCAGTATTTT.

The chain recombines TRBV19 with TRBJ1-2; 7 bases fit TRBD1. CDR3 size: 15 residues. Germline CDR1 LNHDA, CDR2 SQIVND (reference sequence). V was clipped by 5 bases and J by 4 bases; unmatched bases: 10. In DNA, the CDR3 is TGTGCCAGTAGTGGGGCGAGGGGGCGCATCTATGGCTACACCTTC. Its translation is CASSGARGRIYGYTF.

This sequence joins TRBV28 and TRBJ2-7; possible D gene TRBD2, 5 bases. Trimming cost V 7 bases and J 0 bases, with 7 bases left between them. CDR1 is MDHEN and CDR2 is SYDVKM in the germline V gene. The CDR3 covers 12 residues. The CDR3 DNA reads as TGTGCCAGCAACAGCGGCTCCTACGAGCAGTACTTC. Protein: CASNSGSYEQYF.

This clone is a singleton in its sample. This rearrangement joins TRBV5-1 to TRBJ2-7; no clear D. Germline V lookup: CDR1 SGHRS, CDR2 YFSETQ. The CDR3 runs to 16 residues. V lost 1 base and J lost 3, with 17 bases in between. The CDR3 bases are TGCGCCAGCAGCTTGCACGGGTGGCCCTCGGGCTACGAGCAGTACTTC. Protein: CASSLHGWPSGYEQYF.

The chain employs TRBV7-3 and TRBJ2-5; tentatively, D is TRBD2 (5 bases). V was clipped by 5 bases and J by 1 base, with 8 bases between them. The CDR3 is 13 residues long. Germline-derived CDR1 and CDR2 are SGHTA and FQGTGA. The CDR3 region has the DNA TGTGCCAGCAGCCCGGCGGGCCAAGAGACCCAGTACTTC. As protein: CASSPAGQETQYF.